The T cell receptor (beta chain) under discussion was sequenced for a study of early T cells in non-severe SARS-CoV-2 infection. Background on the study: Bulk RNA isolated from unsorted whole blood underwent sequencing; chains were not paired.

Researchers attached unique molecular identifiers to individual cDNA molecules. TCRdb re-called the 5' RACE reads through MiXCR, storing one row per CDR3 protein. The table lists approximately 89,000 distinct CDR3 sequences, about 14% of them singletons. A word on this clonotype: Its antigen is currently unknown. A junction boundary mismatches the germline segment, possibly from a read error.

Points from the study as a whole: Matching results from VDJdb favored anti-spike CD8 responses, leaving private and CD4 specificities undetected.

CDR3 length: 12 residues. Germline CDR1 is DFQATT and CDR2 is SNEGSKA (reference sequence). This chain joins TRBV20-1 and TRBJ1-1, with D possibly being TRBD1 (5 bases). Sequencing was carried out using whole blood. This clonotype originated in an adult who was a healthcare worker with PCR-confirmed SARS-CoV-2 infection or an uninfected control (not recorded which). The CDR3 loop is CNALVGPWEAFF. The DNA of the CDR3 is TGCAATGCTTTGGTGGGGCCCTGGGAGGCTTTCTTT.